This TCR beta chain came from a study of Ad26.COV2.S vaccination and SARS-CoV-2 variants. Study summary: Vaccine-arm donor from the placebo-controlled COV1001 Ad26.COV2.S trial. Doses of Ad26.COV2.S were injected into muscle once or twice, 56 days apart.

Study findings and constraints: TCR breadth and depth analyses may have underestimated total T cell responses.

As for treatment: approximately 18 received Ad26.COV2.S at low or high dose, single or two shots; 5 received placebo; per-sample allocation not given. Each sample was drawn 63 days after the first injection (of vaccine or placebo). Within Boston, the person who donated was an adult of 18-55 years. A remark on this clone: No antigen is known for it.

Sequencing used immunoSEQ multiplex PCR; TCRdb keeps in-frame clones, though not all of them. Of about 410,000 clones in the sample, approximately 89% were seen once. The sequenced sample was peripheral blood, obtained in a trial of Ad26.COV2.S vaccine versus placebo. The source of this sequence is a person between 18 and 59 years old who received the Ad26.COV2.S COVID-19 vaccine or a placebo.

As DNA, the CDR3 is TGTGCCAGCAGCTCCACAGAACTCAATGAGCAGTTCTTC. It translates to CASSSTELNEQFF. This rearrangement joins TRBV12-3 or TRBV12-4 to TRBJ2-1, with D hard to call. This CDR3 has 13 amino acids. V was shortened by 6 bases and J by 6 bases, with 12 bases between the two germline ends.